This T cell receptor beta chain was found in a study of PD-1 blockade in classical Hodgkin lymphoma. V gave up 2 bases and J gave up 3 bases, with 7 bases separating them. The CDR3 is made up of 13 amino acids. Germline loops: CDR1 KGHSH, CDR2 LQKENI. Brentuximab vedotin exposure varied among the patients, all of whom had relapsed after autologous stem cell transplantation. Purification of CD4+ T cells from thawed PBMCs was performed via magnetic negative selection. Produced via immunoSEQ multiplex PCR; TCRdb's table is partial and in-frame only. This sample yields some 17,000 clones, of which approximately 80% are seen a single time; 1% belongs to the top ten. On this clone itself: At the DNA level, this CDR3 is encoded by other sequences in the same sample as well.

The sample in question was CD4+ T cells from blood, obtained at baseline. The clonotype comes from a human donor with classical Hodgkin lymphoma. The gene calls are TRBV18 and TRBJ1-1; no reliable D call. The CDR3 reads CASSPTGDTEAFF. The DNA for the CDR3 is TGTGCCAGCTCACCAACGGGAGACACTGAAGCTTTCTTT. The variable domain in full, with the rest retrieved from reference TRBV18 and TRBJ1-1, is NAGVMQNPRHLVRRRGQEARLRCSPMKGHSHVYWYRQLPEEGLKFMVYLQKENIIDESGMPKERFSAEFPKEGPSILRIQQVVRGDSAAYFCASSPTGDTEAFFGQGTRLTVV.